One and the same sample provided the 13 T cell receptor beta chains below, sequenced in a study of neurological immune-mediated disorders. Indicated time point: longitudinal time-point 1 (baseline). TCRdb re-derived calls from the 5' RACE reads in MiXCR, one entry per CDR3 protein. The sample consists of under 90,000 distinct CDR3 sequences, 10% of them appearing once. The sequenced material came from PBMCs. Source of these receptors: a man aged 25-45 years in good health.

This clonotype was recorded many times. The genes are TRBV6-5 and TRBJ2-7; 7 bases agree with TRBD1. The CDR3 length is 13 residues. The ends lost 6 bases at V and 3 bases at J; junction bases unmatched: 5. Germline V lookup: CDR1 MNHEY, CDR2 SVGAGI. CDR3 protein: CASRTSGGYEQYF. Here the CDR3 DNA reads TGTGCCAGCAGGACCTCAGGGGGCTACGAGCAGTACTTC.

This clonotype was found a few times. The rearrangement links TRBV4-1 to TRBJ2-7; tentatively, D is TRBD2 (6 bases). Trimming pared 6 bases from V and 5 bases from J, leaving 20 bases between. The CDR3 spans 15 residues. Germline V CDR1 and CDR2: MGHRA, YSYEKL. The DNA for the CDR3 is TGCGCCAGCAGTTTAATAGGCGGGGCGGTCGACGAGCAGTACTTC. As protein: CASSLIGGAVDEQYF.

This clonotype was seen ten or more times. This chain's CDR3 is CASRDLAGVDRDTQYF. DNA for the CDR3: TGTGCCAGCAGGGACCTAGCGGGAGTCGACCGCGATACGCAGTATTTT. The chain is built from TRBV28 and TRBJ2-3, with 10 bases that match TRBD2. CDR3 length: 16 amino acids. Trimming took 6 bases from V and 6 from J; bases not matched to a gene: 12. Germline V gives CDR1 MDHEN, CDR2 SYDVKM.

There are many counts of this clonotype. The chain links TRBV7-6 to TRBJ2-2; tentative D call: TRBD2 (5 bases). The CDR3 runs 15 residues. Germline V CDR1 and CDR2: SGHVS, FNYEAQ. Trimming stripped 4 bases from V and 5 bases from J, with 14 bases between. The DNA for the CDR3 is TGTGCCAGCAGCTCTCTTGCGACGGGGACCGGGGAGCTGTTTTTT. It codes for CASSSLATGTGELFF.

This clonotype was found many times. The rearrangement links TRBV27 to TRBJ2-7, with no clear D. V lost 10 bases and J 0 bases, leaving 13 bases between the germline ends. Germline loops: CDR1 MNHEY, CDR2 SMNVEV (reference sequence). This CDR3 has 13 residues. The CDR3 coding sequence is TGTGCCATCGAATTACTAAGCTCCTACGAGCAGTACTTC. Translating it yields CAIELLSSYEQYF.

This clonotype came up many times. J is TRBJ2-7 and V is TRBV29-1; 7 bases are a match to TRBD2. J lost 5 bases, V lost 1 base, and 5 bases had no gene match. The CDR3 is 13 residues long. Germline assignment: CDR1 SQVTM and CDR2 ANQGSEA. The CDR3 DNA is TGCAGCGTTGAAGGGGGGGGGTTGAACGAGCAGTACTTC. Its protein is CSVEGGGLNEQYF.

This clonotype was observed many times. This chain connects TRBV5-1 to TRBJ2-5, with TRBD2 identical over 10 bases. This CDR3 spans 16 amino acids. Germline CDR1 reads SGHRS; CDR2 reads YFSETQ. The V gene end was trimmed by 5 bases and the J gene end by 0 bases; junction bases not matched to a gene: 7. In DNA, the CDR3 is TGCGCCAGCAGAGCTACTAGCGGGATGTACCAAGAGACCCAGTACTTC. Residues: CASRATSGMYQETQYF. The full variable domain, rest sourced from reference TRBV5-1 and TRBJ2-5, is KAGVTQTPRYLIKTRGQQVTLSCSPISGHRSVSWYQQTPGQGLQFLFEYFSETQRNKGNFPGRFSGRQFSNSRSEMNVSTLELGDSALYLCASRATSGMYQETQYFGPGTRLLVL.

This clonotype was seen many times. In DNA, the CDR3 is TGCGCCAGCAGCTACTCTGGAAACACCATATATTTT. Its translation: CASSYSGNTIYF. The genes are TRBV5-1 and TRBJ1-3; unclear D gene. Per the germline V gene, CDR1 is SGHRS and CDR2 is YFSETQ. This CDR3 comprises 12 residues. Trimming left V 3 bases short and J 0 bases short, with 1 base between. Supplemented by reference TRBV5-1 and TRBJ1-3, the full variable domain reads KAGVTQTPRYLIKTRGQQVTLSCSPISGHRSVSWYQQTPGQGLQFLFEYFSETQRNKGNFPGRFSGRQFSNSRSEMNVSTLELGDSALYLCASSYSGNTIYFGEGSWLTVV.

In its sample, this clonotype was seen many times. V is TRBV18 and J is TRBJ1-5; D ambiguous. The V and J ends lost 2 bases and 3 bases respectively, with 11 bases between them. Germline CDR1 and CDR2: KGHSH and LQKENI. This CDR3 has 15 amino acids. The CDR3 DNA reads TGTGCCAGCTCACCAGGGAGGTCCTACAATCAGCCCCAGCATTTT. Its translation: CASSPGRSYNQPQHF.

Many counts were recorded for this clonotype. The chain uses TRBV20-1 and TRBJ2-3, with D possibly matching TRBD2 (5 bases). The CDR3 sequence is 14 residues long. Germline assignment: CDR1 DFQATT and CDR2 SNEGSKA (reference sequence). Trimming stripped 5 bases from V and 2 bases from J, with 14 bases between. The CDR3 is CSADGSVYTDTQYF. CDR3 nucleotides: TGCAGTGCTGACGGTAGCGTATACACAGATACGCAGTATTTT.

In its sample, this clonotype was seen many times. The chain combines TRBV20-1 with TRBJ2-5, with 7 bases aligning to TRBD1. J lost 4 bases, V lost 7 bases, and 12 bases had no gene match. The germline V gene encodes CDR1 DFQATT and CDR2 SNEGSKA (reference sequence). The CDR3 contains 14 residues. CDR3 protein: CSVHLTGNGETQYF. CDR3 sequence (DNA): TGCAGTGTTCATCTGACAGGGAATGGAGAGACCCAGTACTTC.

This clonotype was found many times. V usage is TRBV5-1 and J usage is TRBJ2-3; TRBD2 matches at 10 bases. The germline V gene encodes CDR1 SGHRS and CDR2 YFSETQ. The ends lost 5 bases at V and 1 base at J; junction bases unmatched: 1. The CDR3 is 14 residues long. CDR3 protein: CASRGTSGTDTQYF. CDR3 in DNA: TGCGCCAGCAGAGGGACTAGCGGCACAGATACGCAGTATTTT.

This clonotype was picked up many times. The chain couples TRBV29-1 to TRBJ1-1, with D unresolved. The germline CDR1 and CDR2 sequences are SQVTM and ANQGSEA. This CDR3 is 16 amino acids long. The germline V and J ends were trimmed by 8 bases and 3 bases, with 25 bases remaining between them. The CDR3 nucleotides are TGCAGCCCCAGAGTCAGGACTCCTGGGCCGGACACTGAAGCTTTCTTT. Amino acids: CSPRVRTPGPDTEAFF. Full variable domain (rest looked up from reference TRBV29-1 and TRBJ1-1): SAVISQKPSRDICQRGTSLTIQCQVDSQVTMMFWYRQQPGQSLTLIATANQGSEATYESGFVIDKFPISRPNLTFSTLTVSNMSPEDSSIYLCSPRVRTPGPDTEAFFGQGTRLTVV.